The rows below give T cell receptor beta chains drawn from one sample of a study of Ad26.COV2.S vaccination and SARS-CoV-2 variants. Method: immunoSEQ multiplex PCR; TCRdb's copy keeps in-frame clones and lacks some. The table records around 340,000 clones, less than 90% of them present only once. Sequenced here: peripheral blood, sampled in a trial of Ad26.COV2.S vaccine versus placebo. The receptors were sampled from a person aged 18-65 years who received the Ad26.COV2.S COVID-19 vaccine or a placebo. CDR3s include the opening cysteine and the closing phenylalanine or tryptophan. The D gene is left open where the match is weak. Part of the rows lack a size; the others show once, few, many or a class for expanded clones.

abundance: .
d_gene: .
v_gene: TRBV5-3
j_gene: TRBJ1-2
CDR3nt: TGTGCCAGAAGCTTGTCAGGACAAGACTATGGCTACACCTTC
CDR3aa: CARSLSGQDYGYTF

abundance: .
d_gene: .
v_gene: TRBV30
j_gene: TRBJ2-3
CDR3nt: TGTGCCTGGAGCCCGGGACTGGCTAGCACAGATACGCAGTATTTT
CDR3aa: CAWSPGLASTDTQYF

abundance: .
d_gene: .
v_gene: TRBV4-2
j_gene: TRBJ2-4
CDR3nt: TGTGCCAGCAGCCAAGTCGGGGGCTTAGCCAAAAACATTCAGTACTTC
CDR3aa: CASSQVGGLAKNIQYF

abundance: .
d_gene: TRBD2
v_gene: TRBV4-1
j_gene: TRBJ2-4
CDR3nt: TGCGCCAGCAGCCAAGCACTAGCGGGAGCCAAAAACATTCAGTACTTC
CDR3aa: CASSQALAGAKNIQYF

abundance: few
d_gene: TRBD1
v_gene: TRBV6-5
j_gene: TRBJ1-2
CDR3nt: TGTGCCAGCAGTTACGGGGGACAGGGAGGCTACACCTTC
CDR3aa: CASSYGGQGGYTF

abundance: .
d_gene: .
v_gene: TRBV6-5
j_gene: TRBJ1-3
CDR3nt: TGTGCCAGCAGTTACTCCGGCAGGGAGGGGAACACCATATATTTT
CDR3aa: CASSYSGREGNTIYF

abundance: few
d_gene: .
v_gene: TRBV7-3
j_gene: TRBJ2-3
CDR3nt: TGTGCCAGCAGCTCCGGTTCTCACCTCACGACAGATACGCAGTATTTT
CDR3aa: CASSSGSHLTTDTQYF

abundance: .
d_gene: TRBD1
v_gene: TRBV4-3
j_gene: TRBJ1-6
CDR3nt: TGCGCCAGCAGCCAAGGCAGACAGGGCGTTTCACCCCTCCACTTT
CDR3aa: CASSQGRQGVSPLHF

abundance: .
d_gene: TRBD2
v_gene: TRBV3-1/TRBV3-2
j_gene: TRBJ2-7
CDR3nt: TGTGCCAGCAGCCAAGATCCAGGAGCGGGAGGAAACGAGCAGTACTTC
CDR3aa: CASSQDPGAGGNEQYF

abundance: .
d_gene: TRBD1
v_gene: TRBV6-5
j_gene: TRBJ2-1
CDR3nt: TGTGCCAGCAGTACTCTACCGGGACAGGGAGCTGAGCAGTTCTTC
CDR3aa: CASSTLPGQGAEQFF

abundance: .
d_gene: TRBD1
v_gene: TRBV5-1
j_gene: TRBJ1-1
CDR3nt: TGCGCCAGCAGCCCAAGGGGACAGGGGGCTCATGGCGGCACTGAAGCTTTCTTT
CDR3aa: CASSPRGQGAHGGTEAFF

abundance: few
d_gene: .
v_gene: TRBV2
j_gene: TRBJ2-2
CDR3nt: TGTGCCAGCAGTGGCCTGACCGGGGAGCTGTTTTTT
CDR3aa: CASSGLTGELFF

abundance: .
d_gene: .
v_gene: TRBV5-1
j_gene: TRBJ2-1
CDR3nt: TGCGCCAGCAGCTTGGGGGACTACAATGAGCAGTTCTTC
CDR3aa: CASSLGDYNEQFF

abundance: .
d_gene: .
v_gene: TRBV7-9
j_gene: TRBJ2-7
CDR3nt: TGTGCCAGCAGCTCGGGACCCCAGCATCTCCACGAGCAGTACTTC
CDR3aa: CASSSGPQHLHEQYF

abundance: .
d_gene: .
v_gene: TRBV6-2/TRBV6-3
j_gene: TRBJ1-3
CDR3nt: TGTGCCAGCAGTTACTCGGGGGCCGTCTCTGGAAACACCATATATTTT
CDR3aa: CASSYSGAVSGNTIYF

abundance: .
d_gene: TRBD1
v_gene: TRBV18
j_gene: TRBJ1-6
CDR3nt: TGTGCCAGCTCACTCCGGGACAGCGAGAATTCACCCCTCCACTTT
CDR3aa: CASSLRDSENSPLHF

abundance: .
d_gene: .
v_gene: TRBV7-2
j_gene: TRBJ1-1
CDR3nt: TGTGCCAGCAGCTTCGGGAGAGACACTGAAGCTTTCTTT
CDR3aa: CASSFGRDTEAFF

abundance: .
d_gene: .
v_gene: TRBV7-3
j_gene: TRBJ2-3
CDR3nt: TGTGCCAGCAGCCCCGCCGGGACGAAGAAAGATACGCAGTATTTT
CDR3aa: CASSPAGTKKDTQYF

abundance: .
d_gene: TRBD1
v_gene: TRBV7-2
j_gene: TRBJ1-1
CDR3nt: TGTGCCAGCAGCCGTGAAACAGGGGGGTTCACTGAAGCTTTCTTT
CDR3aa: CASSRETGGFTEAFF

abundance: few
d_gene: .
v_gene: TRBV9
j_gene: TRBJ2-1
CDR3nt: TGTGCCAGCAGCGTAGCCACCCGGTACTACAATGAGCAGTTCTTC
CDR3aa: CASSVATRYYNEQFF

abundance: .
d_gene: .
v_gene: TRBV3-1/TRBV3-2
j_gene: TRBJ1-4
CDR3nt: TGTGCCAGCAGCCAATGGGGGAAGAATGAAAAACTGTTTTTT
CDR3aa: CASSQWGKNEKLFF

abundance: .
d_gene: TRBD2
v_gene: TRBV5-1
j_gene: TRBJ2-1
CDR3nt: TGCGCCAGCAGCATGACTAGCGGGGGGTCCTACAATGAGCAGTTCTTC
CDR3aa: CASSMTSGGSYNEQFF

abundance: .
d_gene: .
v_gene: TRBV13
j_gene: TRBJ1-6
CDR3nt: TGTGCCAGCAGCAAGAGCTCCTATAATTCACCCCTCCACTTT
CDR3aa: CASSKSSYNSPLHF

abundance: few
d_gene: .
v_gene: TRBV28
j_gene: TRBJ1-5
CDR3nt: TGTGCCAGCAGCTTTCCGGCAGGGTATCAGCCCCAGCATTTT
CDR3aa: CASSFPAGYQPQHF

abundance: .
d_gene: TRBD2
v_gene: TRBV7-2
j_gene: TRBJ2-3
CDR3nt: TGTGCCAGCAGGCTAGCGGGGAGTAGCACAGATACGCAGTATTTT
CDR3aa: CASRLAGSSTDTQYF

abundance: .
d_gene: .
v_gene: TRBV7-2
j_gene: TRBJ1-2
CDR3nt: TGTGCCAGCAGCCCTTCACAGGGAGCTAACTATGGCTACACCTTC
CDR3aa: CASSPSQGANYGYTF

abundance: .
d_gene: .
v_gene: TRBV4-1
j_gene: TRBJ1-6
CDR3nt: TGCGCCAGCATGGGGGGGAATAATTCACCCCTCCACTTT
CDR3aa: CASMGGNNSPLHF

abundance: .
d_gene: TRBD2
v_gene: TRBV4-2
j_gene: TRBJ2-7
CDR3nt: TGTGCCAGCAGCCAAGTCTTGACTAGCGGATACGAGCAGTACTTC
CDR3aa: CASSQVLTSGYEQYF

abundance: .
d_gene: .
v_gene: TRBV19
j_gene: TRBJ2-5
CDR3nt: TGTGCCAGTAACCCAGGTTTCCAAGAGACCCAGTACTTC
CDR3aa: CASNPGFQETQYF

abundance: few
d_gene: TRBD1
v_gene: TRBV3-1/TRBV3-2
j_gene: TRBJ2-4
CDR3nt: TGTGCCAGCAGCCAAGATCCACAGGGGATGAGAAACATTCAGTACTTC
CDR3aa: CASSQDPQGMRNIQYF

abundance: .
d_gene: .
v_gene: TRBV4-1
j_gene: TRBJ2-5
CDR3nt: TGCGCCAGCAGCCCCGACAGGACGTGGGAGACCCAGTACTTC
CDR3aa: CASSPDRTWETQYF

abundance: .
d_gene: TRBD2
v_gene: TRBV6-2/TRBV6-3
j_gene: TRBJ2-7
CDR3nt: TGTGCCAGCAGTTATCGGCTAGCGGGGTCCTCCTACGAGCAGTACTTC
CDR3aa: CASSYRLAGSSYEQYF

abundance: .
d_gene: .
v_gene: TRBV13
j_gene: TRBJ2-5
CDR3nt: TGTGCCAGCAGCTTTAGGCAAGAGACCCAGTACTTC
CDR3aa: CASSFRQETQYF

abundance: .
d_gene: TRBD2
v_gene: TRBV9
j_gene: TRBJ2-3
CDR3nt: TGTGCCAGCAGCGTTTCAGCGGGAGCGACAGATACGCAGTATTTT
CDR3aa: CASSVSAGATDTQYF

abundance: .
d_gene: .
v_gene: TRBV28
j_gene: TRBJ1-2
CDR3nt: TGTGCCAGCGGGAATACAGTTGGGGCCTATGGCTACACCTTC
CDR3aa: CASGNTVGAYGYTF

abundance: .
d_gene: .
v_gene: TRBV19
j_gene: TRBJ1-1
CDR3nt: TGTGCCAGTAGTATTCGGGGGACTGAAGCTTTCTTT
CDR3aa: CASSIRGTEAFF

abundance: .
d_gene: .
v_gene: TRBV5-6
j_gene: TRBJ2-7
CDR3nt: TGTGCCAGCAGCTTTATTACAGGGCCGTACGAGCAGTACTTC
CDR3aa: CASSFITGPYEQYF

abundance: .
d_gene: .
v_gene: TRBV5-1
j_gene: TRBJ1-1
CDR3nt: TGCGCCAGCAGCTTGGGGCAGGGAGGGACTGAAGCTTTCTTT
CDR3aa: CASSLGQGGTEAFF

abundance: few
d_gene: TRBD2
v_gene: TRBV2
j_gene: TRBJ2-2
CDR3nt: TGTGCCAGCAGCCCCTGGCTAGCGGGAGGGCCGAACACCGGGGAGCTGTTTTTT
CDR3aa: CASSPWLAGGPNTGELFF

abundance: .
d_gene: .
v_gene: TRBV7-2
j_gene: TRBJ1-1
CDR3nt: TGTGCCAGCAGCTTAGCCCCGGGCCGGAGGGCGAACACTGAAGCTTTCTTT
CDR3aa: CASSLAPGRRANTEAFF

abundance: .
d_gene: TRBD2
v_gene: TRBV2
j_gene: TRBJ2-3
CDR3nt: TGTGCCAGCAAGATTAGCGGGCTCCTCGGAGATACGCAGTATTTT
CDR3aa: CASKISGLLGDTQYF

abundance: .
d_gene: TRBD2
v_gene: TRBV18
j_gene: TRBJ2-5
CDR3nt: TGTGCCAGCTCACCTGTTAGCGGGAGTGGCGGGGAGACCCAGTACTTC
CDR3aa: CASSPVSGSGGETQYF

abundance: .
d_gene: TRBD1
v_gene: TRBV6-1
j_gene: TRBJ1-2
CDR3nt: TGTGCCAGCAGTGAACCCCTACAGGGGAACTATGGCTACACCTTC
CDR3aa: CASSEPLQGNYGYTF

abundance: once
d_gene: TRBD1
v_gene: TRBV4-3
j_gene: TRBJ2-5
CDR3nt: TGCGCCAGCAGCCGCCAGACAGGGAACCAAGAGACCCAGTACTTC
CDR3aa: CASSRQTGNQETQYF

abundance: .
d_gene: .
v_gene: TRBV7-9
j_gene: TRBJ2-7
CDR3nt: TGTGCCAGCAGCTTAGTAGGGGACCGGAGCGAGCAGTACTTC
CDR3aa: CASSLVGDRSEQYF

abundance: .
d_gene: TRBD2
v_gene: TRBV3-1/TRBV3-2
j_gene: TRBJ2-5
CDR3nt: TGTGCCAGCAGCCAAGAGCGGGCTAGCGGGGAGACCCAGTACTTC
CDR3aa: CASSQERASGETQYF

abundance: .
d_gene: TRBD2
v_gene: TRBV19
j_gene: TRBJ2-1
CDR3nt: TGTGCCAGTAGTACTAGCGGAGGCTCCTACAATGAGCAGTTCTTC
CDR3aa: CASSTSGGSYNEQFF

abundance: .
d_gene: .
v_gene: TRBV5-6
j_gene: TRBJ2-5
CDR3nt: TGTGCCAGCAGCTCTCTAGGGGGAGAGGAGACCCAGTACTTC
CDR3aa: CASSSLGGEETQYF

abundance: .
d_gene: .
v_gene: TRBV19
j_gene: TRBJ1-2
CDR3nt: TGTGCCAGTAGTACAGGGGTCAGCTATGGCTACACCTTC
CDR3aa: CASSTGVSYGYTF

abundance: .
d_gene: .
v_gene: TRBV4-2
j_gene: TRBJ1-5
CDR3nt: TGTGCCAGCAGCCAAGGCGTGGCCCTCAATCAGCCCCAGCATTTT
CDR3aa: CASSQGVALNQPQHF

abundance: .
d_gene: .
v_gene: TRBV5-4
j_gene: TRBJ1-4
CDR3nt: TGTGCCAGCAGTAACGACCAGGCCGAAAAACTGTTTTTT
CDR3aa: CASSNDQAEKLFF

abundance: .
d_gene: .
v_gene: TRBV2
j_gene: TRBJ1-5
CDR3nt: TGTGCCAGCAGCGTAAACAAATATACAGTAGGGGATAGCAATCAGCCCCAGCATTTT
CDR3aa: CASSVNKYTVGDSNQPQHF

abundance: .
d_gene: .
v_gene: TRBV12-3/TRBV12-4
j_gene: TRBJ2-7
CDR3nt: TGTGCTAGCAGTCTGTCAGGGTACGAGCAGTACTTC
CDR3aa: CASSLSGYEQYF